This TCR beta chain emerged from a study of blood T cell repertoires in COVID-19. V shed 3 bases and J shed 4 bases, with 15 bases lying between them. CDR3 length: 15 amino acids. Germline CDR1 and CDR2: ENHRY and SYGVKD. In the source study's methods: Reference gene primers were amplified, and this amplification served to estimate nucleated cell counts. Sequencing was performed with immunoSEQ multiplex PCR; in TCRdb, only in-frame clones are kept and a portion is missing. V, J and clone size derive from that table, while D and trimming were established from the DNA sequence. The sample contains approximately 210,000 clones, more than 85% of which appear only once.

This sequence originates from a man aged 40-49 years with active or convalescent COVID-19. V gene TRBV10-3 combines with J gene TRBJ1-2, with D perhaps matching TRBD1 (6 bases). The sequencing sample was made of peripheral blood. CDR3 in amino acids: CAISDPSTGFYGYTF. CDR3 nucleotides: TGTGCCATCAGTGACCCTTCCACAGGGTTCTATGGCTACACCTTC.